The 24 T cell receptor beta chains in this list originate from one sample, sequenced in a study of blood T cells in healthy people across ages (dated by TCRdb to the mid-2010s). The library was prepared using 5' RACE. These reads were obtained on an Illumina HiSeq 2500. A second about 7 to 12 cycle PCR used a sample-barcoded 5' primer and a J-beta primer mix. The public sequencing data were trimmed at Q25 with fastp and processed into clonotypes with MiXCR by TCRdb, which kept only in-frame beta chains. Rows are combined by CDR3 protein, so each entry shows the most common genes and DNA. This sample holds about a million distinct CDR3 sequences; roughly half were observed only once. Around a fifth of the sample lies in the top ten. Sequenced sample: blood. Every receptor here comes from a woman aged 60 to 75 in good health.

The gene calls are TRBV18 and TRBJ1-5; D may be TRBD1 (6 bases). V shed 3 bases and J shed 4 bases, with 10 bases lying between them. This CDR3 comprises 14 residues. Germline V gene lookup returns CDR1 KGHSH and CDR2 LQKENI. This CDR3 is CASSPGTFNQPQHF. The CDR3 bases are TGTGCCAGCTCACCTGGGACATTTAATCAGCCCCAGCATTTT.

The CDR3, as DNA: TGCAGCGTCTCCGGGGGACAGACCGACGAGCAGTACTTC. It codes for CSVSGGQTDEQYF. The V gene is TRBV29-1, the J gene TRBJ2-7; D may be TRBD1 (7 bases). From germline, CDR1 is SQVTM and CDR2 ANQGSEA. Trimming shortened V by 6 bases and J by 5 bases, and 17 bases separated the two germline ends. This CDR3 region has 13 residues.

This clonotype was counted a few times. The genes are TRBV4-1 and TRBJ2-4, with TRBD1 matching 9 bases. V was pared by 3 bases and J by 2 bases, with 8 bases of the junction left unmatched. The germline CDR1 and CDR2 sequences are MGHRA and YSYEKL. CDR3 length equals 17 residues. This CDR3 is CASSQPGTGKTKNIQYF. CDR3 in DNA: TGCGCCAGCAGCCAGCCCGGGACAGGGAAAACCAAAAACATTCAGTACTTC.

V and J are TRBV20-1 and TRBJ2-3, with 11 nucleotides matching TRBD2. CDR3 length: 15 amino acids. Losses at the gene ends were 4 bases for V and 0 bases for J; bases not matched to a gene: 3. The germline V gene has CDR1 DFQATT and CDR2 SNEGSKA (reference sequence). In nucleotides, the CDR3 is TGCAGTGCTATACCTAGCGGGAGGAGCACAGATACGCAGTATTTT. Amino acids: CSAIPSGRSTDTQYF.

This clonotype was seen only a few times. The V gene is TRBV4-2, the J gene TRBJ1-5, with D hard to call. CDR1 is LGHNA and CDR2 is YNFKEQ in the germline V gene. The CDR3 runs to 14 residues. V lost 1 base and J 3 bases, leaving 7 bases between the germline ends. The CDR3 region is CASSQGNVNQPQHF. The CDR3 DNA is TGTGCCAGCAGCCAAGGCAATGTCAATCAGCCCCAGCATTTT.

This sequence joins TRBV6-5 and TRBJ2-3; a weak D match, TRBD2 (7 bases). V was pared by 0 bases and J by 11 bases, with 12 bases between. The germline gives CDR1 MNHEY, CDR2 SVGAGI. The CDR3 has 13 amino acids. The CDR3: CASSYSGGHKQYF. DNA for the CDR3: TGTGCCAGCAGTTACTCGGGGGGGCATAAGCAGTATTTT.

The chain combines TRBV5-1 with TRBJ2-5; D not certain. In germline, CDR1 is SGHRS, CDR2 YFSETQ. CDR3 length equals 11 residues. The V end was cut by 5 bases, the J end by 3 bases, with 5 bases between. The CDR3 here is CASRLKETQYF. Here the CDR3 DNA reads TGCGCCAGCAGACTTAAAGAGACCCAGTACTTC.

V gene TRBV5-6 combines with J gene TRBJ2-1; TRBD2 matches 11 bases. The length of the CDR3 is 15 residues. Germline V CDR1 and CDR2: SGHDT, YYEEEE. V lost 2 bases and J lost 9; bases outside the gene matches: 7. The CDR3 protein is CASSLIAGGPSEQFF. The CDR3 DNA is TGTGCCAGCAGCTTAATAGCGGGAGGGCCGAGTGAGCAGTTCTTC.

This rearrangement joins TRBV6-5 to TRBJ2-7, with TRBD1 matching 8 bases. The V and J ends lost 2 bases and 5 bases, in that order; junction bases with no gene match: 2. The CDR3 length is 13 residues. The germline gives CDR1 MNHEY, CDR2 SVGAGI. CDR3: CASSYGQGDEQYF. The CDR3 DNA reads as TGTGCCAGCAGTTACGGACAGGGCGACGAGCAGTACTTC.

The rearrangement links TRBV28 to TRBJ2-3; unclear D gene. The V end was cut by 1 base, the J end by 11 bases, with 10 bases between. Germline-derived CDR1 and CDR2 are MDHEN and SYDVKM. The CDR3 sequence is 12 residues long. CDR3 residues: CASSLFVGKQYF. CDR3 DNA: TGTGCCAGCAGTTTATTTGTAGGGAAGCAGTATTTT.

This clonotype has more than one count but fewer than ten. The V gene is TRBV7-3, the J gene TRBJ2-7; 9 positions agree with TRBD2. The germline V gene has CDR1 SGHTA and CDR2 FQGTGA. Trimming removed 3 bases from V and 6 bases from J; junction bases left unmatched: 9. The CDR3 length is 15 residues. The CDR3 coding sequence is TGTGCCAGCAGCTTTGCGGGAGGGATGTCATCCGAGCAGTACTTC. Translation gives CASSFAGGMSSEQYF. Looking up the rest from reference TRBV7-3 and TRBJ2-7 gives the full variable domain: GAGVSQTPSNKVTEKGKYVELRCDPISGHTALYWYRQSLGQGPEFLIYFQGTGAADDSGLPNDRFFAVRPEGSVSTLKIQRTERGDSAVYLCASSFAGGMSSEQYFGPGTRLTVT.

V is TRBV25-1 and J is TRBJ1-1, with D unresolved. The CDR3 totals 13 residues. V lost 3 bases and J lost 1, with 6 bases in between. Germline V lookup: CDR1 MGHDK, CDR2 SYGVNS. DNA for the CDR3: TGTGCCAGCAGTGACCTAGGGAACACTGAAGCTTTCTTT. Its protein is CASSDLGNTEAFF. Full variable domain (missing parts from reference TRBV25-1 and TRBJ1-1): EADIYQTPRYLVIGTGKKITLECSQTMGHDKMYWYQQDPGMELHLIHYSYGVNSTEKGDLSSESTVSRIRTEHFPLTLESARPSHTSQYLCASSDLGNTEAFFGQGTRLTVV.

The CDR3 loop is CASSHALGGADTQYF. CDR3 DNA: TGTGCCAGCAGCCACGCTTTGGGGGGTGCAGATACGCAGTATTTT. The chain couples TRBV27 to TRBJ2-3; weak D call: TRBD2 (6 bases). The CDR3 is 15 amino acids. V lost 6 bases to trimming and J lost 4 bases, with 17 bases between them. Germline loops: CDR1 MNHEY, CDR2 SMNVEV (reference sequence).

The V and J genes are TRBV6-2 or TRBV6-3 and TRBJ2-1; weak D call: TRBD2 (5 bases). The CDR3 is made up of 13 amino acids. Between the trimmed V and J ends, which lost 5 bases and 4 bases, there was a span of 9 bases. Per the germline V gene, CDR1 is MNHEY and CDR2 is SVGEGT. For the CDR3, the DNA is TGTGCCAGCAGTGGCTTAGCGTACAATGAGCAGTTCTTC. Its protein product is CASSGLAYNEQFF.

There are a few counts of this clonotype. V is TRBV25-1 and J is TRBJ1-1; D call uncertain. CDR1 and CDR2 from the germline V gene are MGHDK and SYGVNS. CDR3 length equals 13 residues. The ends were cut back, 4 bases at V and 6 bases at J, with 12 bases in the middle. CDR3 sequence (DNA): TGTGCCAGCAGTGGGGGTTCCAACCCTGAAGCTTTCTTT. It codes for CASSGGSNPEAFF. Based on the CDR3 plus reference TRBV25-1 and TRBJ1-1, the full variable domain is EADIYQTPRYLVIGTGKKITLECSQTMGHDKMYWYQQDPGMELHLIHYSYGVNSTEKGDLSSESTVSRIRTEHFPLTLESARPSHTSQYLCASSGGSNPEAFFGQGTRLTVV.

The J gene is TRBJ2-1, the V gene TRBV7-2, with a tentative D call TRBD2 (5 bases). The CDR3 length is 13 residues. Trimming left V 5 bases short and J 6 bases short, with 11 bases between. Germline V gene lookup returns CDR1 SGHTA and CDR2 FQGNSA. DNA for the CDR3: TGTGCCAGCAGCCCGGACCGGGGCAATGAGCAGTTCTTC. Amino acids: CASSPDRGNEQFF.

This clonotype was detected a few times. V and J are TRBV12-3 or TRBV12-4 and TRBJ2-5; perhaps TRBD1 as D (6 bases). V lost 6 bases to trimming and J lost 4 bases, with 12 bases between them. The CDR3 consists of 13 residues. CDR3 nucleotide sequence: TGTGCCAGCAGAATACAGGGTCTAGAGACCCAGTACTTC. This gives the protein CASRIQGLETQYF.

The chain is built from TRBV6-5 and TRBJ2-7; TRBD2 matches 9 bases. V lost 0 bases to trimming and J lost 7 bases; unmatched junction nucleotides: 7. The CDR3 has 15 residues. Germline V lookup: CDR1 MNHEY, CDR2 SVGAGI. In nucleotides, the CDR3 is TGTGCCAGCAGTTACTCTATGATAGCGGGAGAAGAGCAGTACTTC. Translation: CASSYSMIAGEEQYF.

The V and J genes are TRBV27 and TRBJ2-7; 13 positions agree with TRBD2. Germline V gene data show CDR1 as MNHEY and CDR2 as SMNVEV (reference sequence). Trimming cost V 3 bases and J 1 base; bases outside gene matches: 9. The length of the CDR3 is 18 residues. The CDR3 coding sequence is TGTGCCAGCAGTTTTGCCCGGACTAGCGGGAGCGAATCCTACGAGCAGTACTTC. Its translation: CASSFARTSGSESYEQYF.

This rearrangement joins TRBV5-1 to TRBJ2-5; the D gene could be TRBD1 or TRBD2 (5 bases each). The V end lost 3 bases, the J end lost 0 bases, and 9 bases lay between the germline ends. Germline loops: CDR1 SGHRS, CDR2 YFSETQ. There are 14 residues in the CDR3. The DNA for the CDR3 is TGCGCCAGCAGCTACGGGGCCAACCAAGAGACCCAGTACTTC. It translates to CASSYGANQETQYF.

This clonotype was seen just once. The chain links TRBV20-1 to TRBJ2-3; 7 bases map to TRBD2. V lost 4 bases to trimming and J lost 6 bases; unmatched junction nucleotides: 10. Germline assignment: CDR1 DFQATT and CDR2 SNEGSKA (reference sequence). The CDR3 has 14 residues. CDR3 DNA sequence: TGCAGTGCTAAACGGGGGGAATCGGTTGATACGCAGTATTTT. Protein sequence: CSAKRGESVDTQYF.

This clonotype has a count of ten or more. With a much larger clone just one base away, this may be a read error. The rearrangement links TRBV7-2 to TRBJ2-7; unclear D gene. Germline assignment: CDR1 SGHTA and CDR2 FQGNSA. Trimming took 5 bases from V and 3 from J, leaving 11 bases between them. The length of the CDR3 is 13 residues. As DNA, the CDR3 is TGTGCCAGCAGCCGTGGACCCGACTACGAGCAGTACTTC. Its protein product is CASSRGPDYEQYF.

This clonotype was observed a handful of times. The chain joins TRBV7-2 to TRBJ2-3; D gene ambiguous. V was cut by 3 bases and J by 6 bases, with 7 bases left in between. This CDR3 region has 12 residues. Germline lookup yields CDR1 SGHTA and CDR2 FQGNSA. The CDR3 loop reads CASSLNLDTQYF. The CDR3 DNA is TGTGCCAGCAGCTTGAACTTGGATACGCAGTATTTT. Together with reference TRBV7-2 and TRBJ2-3, the CDR3 gives the full variable domain: GAGVSQSPSNKVTEKGKDVELRCDPISGHTALYWYRQSLGQGLEFLIYFQGNSAPDKSGLPSDRFSAERTGGSVSTLTIQRTQQEDSAVYLCASSLNLDTQYFGPGTRLTVL.

This clonotype showed up just a few times. The chain is built from TRBV29-1 and TRBJ2-5; 7 bases match TRBD2. Per germline, CDR1 SQVTM and CDR2 ANQGSEA. With V trimmed by 2 bases and J by 0 bases, 0 bases remained unmatched. The CDR3 consists of 13 residues. Here the CDR3 DNA reads TGCAGCGTTGAACTAGCGGACCAAGAGACCCAGTACTTC. It yields the protein CSVELADQETQYF. Together with reference TRBV29-1 and TRBJ2-5, the CDR3 gives the full variable domain: SAVISQKPSRDICQRGTSLTIQCQVDSQVTMMFWYRQQPGQSLTLIATANQGSEATYESGFVIDKFPISRPNLTFSTLTVSNMSPEDSSIYLCSVELADQETQYFGPGTRLLVL.